This TCR beta chain is from a study of T-cell memory formation after mild COVID-19. Points from the study as a whole: Specificity for SARS-CoV-2 was not confirmed among the second-wave clones peaking on day 37.

TCRdb redid the calling of the 5' RACE reads with MiXCR, one entry per CDR3 protein. The sample shows tens of thousands of distinct CDR3 sequences, 25% to 35% of them seen only once. This CDR3 contains 14 residues. Germline V CDR1 and CDR2: SGHKS, YYEKEE (reference sequence). Trimming took off 1 base at V and 3 bases at J, with 11 bases between the two ends. Worth noting for this clonotype: What it binds is unknown.

The chain couples TRBV5-5 to TRBJ2-7; tentatively, D is TRBD1 or TRBD2 (5 bases each). The sample was PBMCs or a T cell subset sorted from them (not recorded which). This TCR was recovered from a young man who had mild COVID-19 (a few samples of this study predate the infection). Cell type and time point are not known. DNA of the CDR3: TGTGCCAGCAGCTTGCTGTGGGACGGCTACGAGCAGTACGTC. Translation: CASSLLWDGYEQYV.